The 14 T cell receptor beta chains given below trace back to one sample, sequenced in a study of cytomegalovirus exposure and HLA in healthy donors. The study ran its PCR with 60 Vbeta and 13 Jbeta primers. Profiled with immunoSEQ multiplex PCR; TCRdb holds only in-frame clones, not every one. The table lists 200,000 or so clones, 65% to 85% of them singletons. Sequencing was carried out using PBMCs. The receptors come from a man aged 45-65 years in good health and CMV-seronegative.

The chain employs TRBV7-2 and TRBJ2-5, with 9 bases aligning to TRBD1. V was pared by 8 bases and J by 1 base, with 5 bases of the junction left unmatched. Germline V gene sequence: CDR1 SGHTA, CDR2 FQGNSA. The CDR3 loop spans 14 amino acids. In DNA form, the CDR3 reads TGTGCCAGCTCGGACAGGGGATTCCAAGAGACCCAGTACTTC. It translates to CASSDRGFQETQYF.

This chain uses TRBV30 with TRBJ1-1; no clear D gene. The CDR3 sequence is 15 residues long. V lost 1 base and J lost 0, with 12 bases in between. Germline values: CDR1 GTSNPN, CDR2 SVGIG (reference sequence). The CDR3 nucleotides read TGTGCCTGGAGTGAAGAACGGTATATGAACACTGAAGCTTTCTTT. Translation: CAWSEERYMNTEAFF.

The chain joins TRBV18 to TRBJ2-2, with a tentative D call TRBD2 (6 bases). This CDR3 has 15 residues. Per the germline V gene, CDR1 is KGHSH and CDR2 is LQKENI. V lost 3 bases and J lost 1, with 9 bases in between. The CDR3 is CASSPMEGNTGELFF. CDR3 DNA sequence: TGTGCCAGCTCACCCATGGAGGGGAACACCGGGGAGCTGTTTTTT.

J is TRBJ1-2 and V is TRBV6-1, with a tentative D call TRBD1 (5 bases). Germline V gene data show CDR1 as MNHNS and CDR2 as SASEGT. The V gene lost 5 bases and the J gene lost 0 bases, with 13 bases spanning the gap. The CDR3 contains 15 residues. The CDR3 loop is CASSISGGANYGYTF. The CDR3 region has the DNA TGTGCCAGCAGTATTTCGGGGGGGGCTAACTATGGCTACACCTTC.

The V gene is TRBV4-1, the J gene TRBJ2-1; 10 bases agree with TRBD2. The germline CDR1 and CDR2 sequences are MGHRA and YSYEKL. J lost 5 bases, V lost 1 base, and 11 bases had no gene match. The CDR3 consists of 18 residues. CDR3 region: CASSQGRIAGGLDNEQFF. The CDR3 region has the DNA TGCGCCAGCAGCCAAGGGAGGATAGCGGGGGGCCTCGACAATGAGCAGTTCTTC.

This chain connects TRBV19 to TRBJ2-6; 7 bases line up with TRBD1. V lost 6 bases and J lost 5; bases outside the gene matches: 7. CDR3 length equals 15 residues. The germline V gene encodes CDR1 LNHDA and CDR2 SQIVND (reference sequence). The CDR3, as DNA: TGTGCCAGTAGCCCTACAGGGGTCCGGGCCAACGTCCTGACTTTC. It encodes CASSPTGVRANVLTF.

For this clone: A read error may produce the germline difference seen at one junction end. Other DNA sequences of this sample code for an identical CDR3. The chain has TRBV5-4 and TRBJ1-3; 7 nucleotides agree with TRBD1. The CDR3 runs 15 residues. Germline V gives CDR1 SGHNT, CDR2 YYREEE (reference sequence). CDR3 region: CASSYAGGGGNTIYF. The CDR3 DNA follows: TGTGCTAGCAGCTACGCAGGGGGAGGCGGAAACACCATATATTTT.

V is TRBV30 and J is TRBJ2-7, with TRBD2 matching 8 bases. Unmatched junction bases numbered 15, after V lost 0 bases and J lost 5 bases. The CDR3 sequence is 17 residues long. Germline V gene sequence: CDR1 GTSNPN, CDR2 SVGIG (reference sequence). The CDR3, as DNA: TGTGCCTGGAGTGTGCCAAGCGGGGGAGGGGGGCGACACGAGCAGTACTTC. Protein sequence: CAWSVPSGGGGRHEQYF.

The V gene is TRBV7-2, the J gene TRBJ1-2; D unresolved. The CDR3 is 14 residues long. The V gene lost 3 bases and the J gene lost 0 bases, with 8 bases spanning the gap. The germline CDR1 and CDR2 sequences are SGHTA and FQGNSA. The CDR3 loop is CASSLASSNYGYTF. DNA of the CDR3: TGTGCCAGCAGCTTGGCCAGTTCTAACTATGGCTACACCTTC. Based on the CDR3 plus reference TRBV7-2 and TRBJ1-2, the full variable domain is GAGVSQSPSNKVTEKGKDVELRCDPISGHTALYWYRQSLGQGLEFLIYFQGNSAPDKSGLPSDRFSAERTGGSVSTLTIQRTQQEDSAVYLCASSLASSNYGYTFGSGTRLTVV.

The V and J genes are TRBV2 and TRBJ2-3; 12 nucleotides line up with TRBD2. The CDR3 runs to 17 residues. From germline, CDR1 is SNHLY and CDR2 FYNNEI. V lost 4 bases, J lost 0 bases, and 5 bases stayed unmatched. Here the CDR3 DNA reads TGTGCCAGCAGTGGGACTAGCGGGGTGCTTAGCACAGATACGCAGTATTTT. Translating gives CASSGTSGVLSTDTQYF.

This clone was counted only a few times. This sequence joins TRBV30 and TRBJ1-1, with D unclear. The CDR3 is 14 amino acids. Looked up from germline, CDR1 is GTSNPN and CDR2 is SVGIG (reference sequence). Trimming took 4 bases from V and 8 from J, leaving 20 bases between them. For the CDR3, the DNA is TGTGCCTGGAATGCGTACGAAAGCCCAAGAGAAGCTTTCTTT. Protein sequence: CAWNAYESPREAFF.

The J gene is TRBJ2-2, the V gene TRBV7-6; 9 positions match TRBD1. Trimming at V came to 7 bases and at J to 2 bases, leaving 5 bases not matched to a gene. Germline-derived CDR1 and CDR2 are SGHVS and FNYEAQ. The CDR3 consists of 15 residues. As DNA, the CDR3 is TGTGCCAGCATGCGGACAGGGGCTAACACCGGGGAGCTGTTTTTT. Translating it yields CASMRTGANTGELFF.

The J gene is TRBJ2-1, the V gene TRBV13; 8 nucleotides agree with TRBD2. CDR3 length equals 15 residues. The trim removed 5 bases at V and 9 bases at J, leaving 12 bases unmatched. Germline V gives CDR1 PRHDT, CDR2 FYEKMQ (reference sequence). CDR3 protein: CASSPRTGGPGEQFF. In DNA form, the CDR3 reads TGTGCCAGCAGCCCCAGAACGGGGGGGCCGGGTGAGCAGTTCTTC.

A single count supports this clone. The V and J genes are TRBV7-2 and TRBJ1-2; 10 positions match TRBD1. This CDR3 is 16 amino acids long. Germline V lookup: CDR1 SGHTA, CDR2 FQGNSA. The ends lost 5 bases at V and 2 bases at J; junction bases unmatched: 8. For the CDR3, the DNA is TGTGCCAGCAGCACGAGACAGGGGGCCCGCAACTATGGCTACACCTTC. It is translated as CASSTRQGARNYGYTF.